This T cell receptor beta chain was profiled in a study of blood T cells in healthy people across ages. Per-sample yields of isolated PBMCs were at least 6 million. This clonotype occurred a few times. A second about 7 to 11 cycle PCR used barcoded and J-beta primers. TCRdb fed the 5' RACE reads into MiXCR, producing one record per CDR3 protein. The data hold 540,000 or so distinct CDR3 sequences, with approximately 25% observed a single time. The germline V gene has CDR1 MGHRA and CDR2 YSYEKL. Unmatched junction bases numbered 4, after V lost 4 bases and J lost 0 bases. The CDR3 is 15 residues long. The sample was also reused in another study, on T cells of mothers and their children.

The chain employs TRBV4-1 and TRBJ2-3, with 7 bases aligning to TRBD2. The TCR comes from a boy aged 10-17 years in good health. The sequenced sample was blood. CDR3 protein: CASSPVSGSTDTQYF. The CDR3 bases are TGCGCCAGCAGCCCGGTTAGCGGGAGCACAGATACGCAGTATTTT.